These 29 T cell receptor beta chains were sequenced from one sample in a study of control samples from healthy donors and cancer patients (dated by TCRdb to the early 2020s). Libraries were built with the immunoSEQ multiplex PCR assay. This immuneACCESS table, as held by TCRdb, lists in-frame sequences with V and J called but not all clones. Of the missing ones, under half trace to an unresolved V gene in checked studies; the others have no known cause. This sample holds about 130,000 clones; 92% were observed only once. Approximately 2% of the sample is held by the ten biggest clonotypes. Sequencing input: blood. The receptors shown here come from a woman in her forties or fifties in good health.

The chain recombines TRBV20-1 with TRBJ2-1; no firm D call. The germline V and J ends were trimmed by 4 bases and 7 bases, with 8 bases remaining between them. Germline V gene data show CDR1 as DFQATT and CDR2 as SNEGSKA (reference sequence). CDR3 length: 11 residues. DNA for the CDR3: TGCAGTGCTAACAGTCTTAATGAGCAGTTCTTC. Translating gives CSANSLNEQFF.

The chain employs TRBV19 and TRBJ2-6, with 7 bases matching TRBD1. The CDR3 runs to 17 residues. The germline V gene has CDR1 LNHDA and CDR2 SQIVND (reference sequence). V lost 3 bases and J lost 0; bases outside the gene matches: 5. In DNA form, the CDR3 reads TGTGCCAGTAGTATGAGGGGGCCAAACTCTGGGGCCAACGTCCTGACTTTC. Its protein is CASSMRGPNSGANVLTF.

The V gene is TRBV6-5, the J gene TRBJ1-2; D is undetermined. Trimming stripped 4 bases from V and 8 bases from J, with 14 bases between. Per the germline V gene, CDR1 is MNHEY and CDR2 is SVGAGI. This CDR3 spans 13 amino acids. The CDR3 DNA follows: TGTGCCAGCAGTTCCGGGATCCTGGAGGGCTACACCTTC. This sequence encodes CASSSGILEGYTF.

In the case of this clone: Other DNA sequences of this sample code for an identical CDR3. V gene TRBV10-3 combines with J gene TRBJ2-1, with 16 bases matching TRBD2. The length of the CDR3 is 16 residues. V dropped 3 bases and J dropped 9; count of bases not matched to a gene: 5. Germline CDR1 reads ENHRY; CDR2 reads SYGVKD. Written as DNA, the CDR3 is TGTGCCATCAGTGAAGGGACTAGCGGGAGGGGGGGTGAGCAGTTCTTC. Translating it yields CAISEGTSGRGGEQFF.

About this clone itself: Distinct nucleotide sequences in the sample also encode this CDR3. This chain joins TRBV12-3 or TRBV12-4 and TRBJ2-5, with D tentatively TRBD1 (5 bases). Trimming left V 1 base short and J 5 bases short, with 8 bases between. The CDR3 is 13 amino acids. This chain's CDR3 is CASSLGGSETQYF. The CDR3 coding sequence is TGTGCCAGCAGTTTAGGGGGCTCGGAGACCCAGTACTTC.

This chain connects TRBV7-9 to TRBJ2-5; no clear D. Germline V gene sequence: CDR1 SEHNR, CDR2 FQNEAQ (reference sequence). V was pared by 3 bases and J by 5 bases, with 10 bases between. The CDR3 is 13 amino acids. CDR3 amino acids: CASSLTASETQYF. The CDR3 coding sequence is TGTGCCAGCAGCTTGACGGCATCGGAGACCCAGTACTTC. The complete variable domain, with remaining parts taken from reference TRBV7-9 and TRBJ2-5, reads DTGVSQNPRHKITKRGQNVTFRCDPISEHNRLYWYRQTLGQGPEFLTYFQNEAQLEKSRLLSDRFSAERPKGSFSTLEIQRTEQGDSAMYLCASSLTASETQYFGPGTRLLVL.

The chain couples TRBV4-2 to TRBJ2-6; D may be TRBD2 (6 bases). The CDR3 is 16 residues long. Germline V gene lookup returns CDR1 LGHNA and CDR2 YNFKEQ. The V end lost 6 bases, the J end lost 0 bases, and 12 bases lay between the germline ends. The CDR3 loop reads CASREYGGSGANVLTF. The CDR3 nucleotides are TGTGCCAGCAGAGAATACGGGGGCTCTGGGGCCAACGTCCTGACTTTC.

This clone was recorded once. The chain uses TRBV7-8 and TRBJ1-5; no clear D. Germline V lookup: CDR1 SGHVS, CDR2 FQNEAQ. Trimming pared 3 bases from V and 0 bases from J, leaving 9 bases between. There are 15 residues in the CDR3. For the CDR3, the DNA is TGTGCCAGCAGCTTCGGAACGGTTAGCAATCAGCCCCAGCATTTT. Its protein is CASSFGTVSNQPQHF.

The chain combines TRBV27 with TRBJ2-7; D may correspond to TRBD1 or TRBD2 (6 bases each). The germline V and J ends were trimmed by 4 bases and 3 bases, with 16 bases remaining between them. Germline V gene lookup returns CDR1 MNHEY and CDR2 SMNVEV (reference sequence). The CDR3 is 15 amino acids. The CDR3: CASSSSRDIHYEQYF. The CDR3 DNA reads TGTGCCAGCAGTTCATCGCGGGACATACACTACGAGCAGTACTTC.

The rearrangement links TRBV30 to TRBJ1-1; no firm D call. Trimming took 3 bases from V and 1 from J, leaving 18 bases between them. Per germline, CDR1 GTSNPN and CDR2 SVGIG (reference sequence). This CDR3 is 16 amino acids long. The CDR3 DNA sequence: TGTGCCTGGAGCACTTTATACGGCAGGAGGAACACTGAAGCTTTCTTT. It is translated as CAWSTLYGRRNTEAFF.

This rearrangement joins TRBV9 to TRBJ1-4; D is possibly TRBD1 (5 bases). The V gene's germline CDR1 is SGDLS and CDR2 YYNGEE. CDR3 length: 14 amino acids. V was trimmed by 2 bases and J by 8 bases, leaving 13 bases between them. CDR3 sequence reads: CASSVGVVNEKLFF. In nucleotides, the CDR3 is TGTGCCAGCAGCGTGGGGGTAGTAAACGAAAAACTGTTTTTT.

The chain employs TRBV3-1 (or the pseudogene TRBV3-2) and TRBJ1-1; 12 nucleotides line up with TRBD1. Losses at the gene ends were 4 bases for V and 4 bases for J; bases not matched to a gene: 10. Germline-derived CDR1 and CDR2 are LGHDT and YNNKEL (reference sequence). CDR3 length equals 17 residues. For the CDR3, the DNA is TGTGCCAGCAGCCGCACGCCGGGACAGGGGGCGCGCACTGAAGCTTTCTTT. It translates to CASSRTPGQGARTEAFF.

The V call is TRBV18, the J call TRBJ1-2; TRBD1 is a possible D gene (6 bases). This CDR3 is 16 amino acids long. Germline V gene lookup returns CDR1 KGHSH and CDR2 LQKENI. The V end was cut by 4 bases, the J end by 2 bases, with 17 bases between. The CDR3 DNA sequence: TGTGCCAGCTCACAAACGGCGCGACAGGCCAACTATGGCTACACCTTC. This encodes CASSQTARQANYGYTF.

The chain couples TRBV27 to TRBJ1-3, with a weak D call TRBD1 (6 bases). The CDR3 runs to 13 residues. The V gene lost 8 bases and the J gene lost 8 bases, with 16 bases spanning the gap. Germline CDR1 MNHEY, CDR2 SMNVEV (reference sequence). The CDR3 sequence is CASRLAGADTIYF. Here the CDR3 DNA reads TGTGCCAGCCGCTTAGCAGGGGCGGACACCATATATTTT.

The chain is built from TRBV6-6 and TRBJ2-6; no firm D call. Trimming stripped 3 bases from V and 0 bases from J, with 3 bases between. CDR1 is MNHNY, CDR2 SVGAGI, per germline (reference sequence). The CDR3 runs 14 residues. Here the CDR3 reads CASSYTSGANVLTF. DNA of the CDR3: TGTGCCAGCAGTTATACCTCTGGGGCCAACGTCCTGACTTTC.

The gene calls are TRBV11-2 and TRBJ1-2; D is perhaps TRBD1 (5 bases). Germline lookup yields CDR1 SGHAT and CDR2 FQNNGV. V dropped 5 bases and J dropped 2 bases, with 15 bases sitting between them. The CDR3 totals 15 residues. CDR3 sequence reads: CASSPGTYYNYGYTF. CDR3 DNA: TGTGCCAGCAGCCCCGGGACTTACTACAACTATGGCTACACCTTC.

The CDR3 reads CASSTTSGVGKQFF. Here the CDR3 DNA reads TGTGCCAGTAGTACGACTAGCGGGGTCGGGAAGCAGTTCTTC. This rearrangement joins TRBV19 to TRBJ2-1, with 11 bases that match TRBD2. Germline CDR1 LNHDA, CDR2 SQIVND (reference sequence). The CDR3 is 14 residues long. V gave up 4 bases and J gave up 11 bases; unmatched junction bases: 7.

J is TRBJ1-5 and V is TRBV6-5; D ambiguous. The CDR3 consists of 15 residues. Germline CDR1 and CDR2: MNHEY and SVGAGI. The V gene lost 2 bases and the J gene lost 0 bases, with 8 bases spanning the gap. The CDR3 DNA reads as TGTGCCAGCAGTTACCGGGCAGGTAGCAATCAGCCCCAGCATTTT. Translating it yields CASSYRAGSNQPQHF.

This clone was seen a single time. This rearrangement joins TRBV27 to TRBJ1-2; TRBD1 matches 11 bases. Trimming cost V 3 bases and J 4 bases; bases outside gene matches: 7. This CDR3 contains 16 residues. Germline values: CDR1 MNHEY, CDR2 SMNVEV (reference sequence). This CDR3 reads CASSFFGQGAGYGYTF. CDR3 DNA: TGTGCCAGCAGTTTCTTCGGACAGGGGGCTGGCTATGGCTACACCTTC.

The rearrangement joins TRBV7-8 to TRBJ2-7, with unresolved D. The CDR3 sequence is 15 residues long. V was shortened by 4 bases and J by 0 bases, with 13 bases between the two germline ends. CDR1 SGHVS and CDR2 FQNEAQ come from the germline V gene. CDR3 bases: TGTGCCAGCAGCTCCCAGACTTTAAGCTCCTACGAGCAGTACTTC. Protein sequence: CASSSQTLSSYEQYF. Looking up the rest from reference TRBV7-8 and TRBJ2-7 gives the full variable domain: GAGVSQSPRYKVAKRGQDVALRCDPISGHVSLFWYQQALGQGPEFLTYFQNEAQLDKSGLPSDRFFAERPEGSVSTLKIQRTQQEDSAVYLCASSSQTLSSYEQYFGPGTRLTVT.

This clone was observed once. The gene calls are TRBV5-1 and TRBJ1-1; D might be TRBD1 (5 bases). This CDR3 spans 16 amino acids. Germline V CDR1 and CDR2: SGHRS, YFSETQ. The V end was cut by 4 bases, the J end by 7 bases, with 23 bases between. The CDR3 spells CASSPWRDQGKYEAFF. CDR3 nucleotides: TGCGCCAGCAGCCCATGGAGGGACCAAGGGAAGTATGAAGCTTTCTTT.

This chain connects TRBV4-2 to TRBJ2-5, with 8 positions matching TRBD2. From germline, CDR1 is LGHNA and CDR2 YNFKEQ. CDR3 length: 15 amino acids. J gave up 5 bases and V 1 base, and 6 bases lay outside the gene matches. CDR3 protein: CASSQVGGAGETQYF. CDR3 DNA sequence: TGTGCCAGCAGCCAAGTCGGGGGGGCCGGGGAGACCCAGTACTTC.

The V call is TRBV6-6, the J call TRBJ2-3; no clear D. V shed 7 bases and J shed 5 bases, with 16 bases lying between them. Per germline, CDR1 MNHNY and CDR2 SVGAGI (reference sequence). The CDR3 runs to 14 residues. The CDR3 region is CASTYSQSQDTQYF. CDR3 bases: TGTGCCAGCACCTATTCCCAGAGCCAAGATACGCAGTATTTT.

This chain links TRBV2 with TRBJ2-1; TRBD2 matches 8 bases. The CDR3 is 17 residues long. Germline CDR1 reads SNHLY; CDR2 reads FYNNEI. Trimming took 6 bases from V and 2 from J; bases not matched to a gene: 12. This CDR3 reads CASSGPRTSRTYNEQFF. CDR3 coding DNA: TGTGCCAGCAGCGGGCCCCGGACTAGCCGAACCTACAATGAGCAGTTCTTC.

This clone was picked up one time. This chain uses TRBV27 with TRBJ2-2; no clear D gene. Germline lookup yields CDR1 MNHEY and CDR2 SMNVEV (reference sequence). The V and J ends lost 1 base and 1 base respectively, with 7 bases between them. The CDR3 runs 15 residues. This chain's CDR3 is CASSLFALNTGELFF. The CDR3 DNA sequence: TGTGCCAGCAGTTTATTTGCCCTGAACACCGGGGAGCTGTTTTTT.

The CDR3, as DNA: TGTGCCGGGCGGGGGGGCGCGAGTGGAAACACCATATATTTT. Its protein product is CAGRGGASGNTIYF. This sequence joins TRBV19 and TRBJ1-3, with a tentative D call TRBD1 (6 bases). In germline, CDR1 is LNHDA, CDR2 SQIVND (reference sequence). Trimming left V 11 bases short and J 3 bases short, with 17 bases between. The CDR3 is made up of 14 amino acids.

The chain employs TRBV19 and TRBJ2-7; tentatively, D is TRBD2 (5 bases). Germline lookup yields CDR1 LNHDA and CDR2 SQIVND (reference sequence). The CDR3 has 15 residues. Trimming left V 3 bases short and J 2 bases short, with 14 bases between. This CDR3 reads CASSIPPPGTYEQYF. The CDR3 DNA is TGTGCCAGTAGTATCCCCCCTCCGGGGACCTACGAGCAGTACTTC.

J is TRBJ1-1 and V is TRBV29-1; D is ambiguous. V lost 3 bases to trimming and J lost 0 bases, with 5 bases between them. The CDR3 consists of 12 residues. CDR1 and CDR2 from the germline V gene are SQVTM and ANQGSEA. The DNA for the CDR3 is TGCAGCGTTGAGCTCATGAACACTGAAGCTTTCTTT. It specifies CSVELMNTEAFF.

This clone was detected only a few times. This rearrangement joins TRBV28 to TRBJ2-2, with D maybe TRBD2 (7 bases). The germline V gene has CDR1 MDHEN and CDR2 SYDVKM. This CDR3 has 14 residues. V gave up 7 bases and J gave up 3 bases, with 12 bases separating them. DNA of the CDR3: TGTGCCAGCAAAAGCGGGACACACACCGGGGAGCTGTTTTTT. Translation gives CASKSGTHTGELFF.